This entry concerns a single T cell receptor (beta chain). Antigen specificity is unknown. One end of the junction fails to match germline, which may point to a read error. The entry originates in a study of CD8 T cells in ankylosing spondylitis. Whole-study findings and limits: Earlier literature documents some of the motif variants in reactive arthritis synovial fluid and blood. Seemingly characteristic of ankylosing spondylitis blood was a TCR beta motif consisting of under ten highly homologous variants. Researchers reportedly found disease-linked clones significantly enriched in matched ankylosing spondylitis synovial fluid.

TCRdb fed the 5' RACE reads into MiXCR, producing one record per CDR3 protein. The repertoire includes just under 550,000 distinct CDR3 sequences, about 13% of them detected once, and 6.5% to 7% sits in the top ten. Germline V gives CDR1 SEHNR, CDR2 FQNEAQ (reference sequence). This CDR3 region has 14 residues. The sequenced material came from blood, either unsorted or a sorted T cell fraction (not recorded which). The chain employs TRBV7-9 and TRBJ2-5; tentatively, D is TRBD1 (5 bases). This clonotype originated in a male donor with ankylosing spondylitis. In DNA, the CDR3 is TGTGTCAGCAGCTGGGGCGCAGTTGGAGAGACCCAGTACTTC. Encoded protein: CVSSWGAVGETQYF.